This T cell receptor (beta chain) was recorded in a study of T cell repertoires in cytomegalovirus infection. Overall study context: Public signatures in TCR beta pointed to CMV infection and matching HLA type.

TCRdb ran MiXCR on the reads and lists one entry per CDR3 protein. This table holds under 800,000 distinct CDR3 sequences, 20% to 30% found once. Notes on the study in general: It was HLA-C-restricted CMV-specific TCR beta clonotypes that dominated the response ex vivo.

Germline CDR1 is KGHDR and CDR2 is SFDVKD. Trimming left V 4 bases short and J 7 bases short, with 19 bases between. The CDR3 contains 16 residues. There are a few counts of this clonotype. As yet, its antigen is unknown. The chain combines TRBV24-1 with TRBJ1-5, with D possibly matching TRBD1 (5 bases). What was sequenced was CD8+ T cells from PBMCs. The receptor was isolated from a human donor in good health (CMV status not recorded). Some clones in this sample may be carry-over from other donors' samples. The CDR3 nucleotides read TGTGCCACCAGTGACCCCAGGGACCGAGCTTCCCAGCCCCAGCATTTT. Translated, it gives CATSDPRDRASQPQHF.